These T cell receptor beta chains were read from a single sample in a study of beta chain features in type 1 diabetes. TCRdb's copy holds only in-frame clones and misses some; the assay was immunoSEQ multiplex PCR. The sample has 400,000 or so clones, roughly 12% seen once; the top ten hold 0.0095% to 0.013%. Sequencing input: naive CD4+ T cells from blood. All receptors come from a woman aged 18 to 35 with type 1 diabetes. Each CDR3 is given with its conserved first and last residue. Fields, in order: CDR3 length, J gene, clone size, V gene, D gene, CDR3 DNA, CDR3 protein. A D gene is named only where the DNA matches it firmly. The size entry is marked missing in some rows and otherwise reads once, few, many or a size class.

12	TRBJ2-5	few	TRBV29-1	NA	TGCAGCGTTGACGCTAGCAGGGAGACCCAGTACTTC	CSVDASRETQYF
12	TRBJ2-3	NA	TRBV10-3	TRBD1	TGTGCCATCGGACAGGGGGCGGATACGCAGTATTTT	CAIGQGADTQYF
15	TRBJ2-7	few	TRBV28	NA	TGTGCCAGCAGGCTAGCTACAGGGACGACCTACGAGCAGTACTTC	CASRLATGTTYEQYF
15	TRBJ2-1	NA	TRBV7-6	TRBD2	TGTGCCAGCAGCCCCGGTGGGGGACTAGCATATGAAGGGTTCTTC	CASSPGGGLAYEGFF
11	TRBJ2-7	NA	TRBV20-1	NA	TGCAGCCTACTACTGAGCTACGAGCAGTACTTC	CSLLLSYEQYF
15	TRBJ2-1	NA	TRBV30	TRBD2	TGTGCCTGGGTCCTTTTCGGACTAGCGGGGAGTGAGCAGTTCTTC	CAWVLFGLAGSEQFF
15	TRBJ1-1	few	TRBV29-1	TRBD1	TGCAGCGTTGAAAAAAGGGCAGGGGGAGAGACTGAAGCTTTCTTT	CSVEKRAGGETEAFF
12	TRBJ1-2	few	TRBV6-5	TRBD1	TGTGCCAGCAGTCCAGGGGGCTATGGCTACACCTTC	CASSPGGYGYTF
15	TRBJ1-3	NA	TRBV5-4	TRBD1	TGTGCCAGCAGCTTGGCCCAGGGGGGCCGAAACACCATATATTTT	CASSLAQGGRNTIYF
15	TRBJ2-1	NA	TRBV7-2	NA	TGTGCCAGCAGCTCAGGTGTAGAGTCCTACAATGAGCAGTTCTTC	CASSSGVESYNEQFF
14	TRBJ1-1	few	TRBV14	NA	TGTGCCAGCAGCCAAGACTTCGAACACATTGAAGCTTTCTTT	CASSQDFEHIEAFF
12	TRBJ2-3	NA	TRBV7-2	NA	TGTGCCAGCAGCTTATTAGCAGATACGCAGTATTTT	CASSLLADTQYF
12	TRBJ2-7	NA	TRBV29-1	NA	TGCAGCGTTATTGCCAGCTCCTACGAGCAGTACTTC	CSVIASSYEQYF
13	TRBJ1-5	few	TRBV13	NA	TGTGCCAGCAGCCCCAGGGTCGTCCAGCCCCAGCATTTT	CASSPRVVQPQHF
13	TRBJ2-2	few	TRBV19	NA	TGTGTCGCGGAGGGGCGTAACACCGGGGAGCTGTTTTTT	CVAEGRNTGELFF
15	TRBJ2-3	few	TRBV6-1	TRBD1	TGTGCCAGCAGTGAGTCGACAGGGGCTACAGATACGCAGTATTTT	CASSESTGATDTQYF
17	TRBJ2-4	few	TRBV5-1	NA	TGCGCCAGCAGCTTGGATACTCCCGGGGGAGCCAAAAACATTCAGTACTTC	CASSLDTPGGAKNIQYF
16	TRBJ1-2	NA	TRBV7-9	NA	TGTGCCAGCAGCACCTCGGGAGGACGAGCTAACTATGGCTACACCTTC	CASSTSGGRANYGYTF
13	TRBJ1-1	NA	TRBV10-3	NA	TGTGCCATCGGGAGGGGGGAGTTCACTGAAGCTTTCTTT	CAIGRGEFTEAFF
13	TRBJ2-4	few	TRBV6-6	TRBD1	TGTGCCAGCAGTTACAGGGGGCGGGACATTCAGTACTTC	CASSYRGRDIQYF
14	TRBJ1-2	few	TRBV4-3	TRBD1	TGCGCCAGCAGCCAATCTCAGGGGGCGTATGGCTACACCTTC	CASSQSQGAYGYTF
13	TRBJ2-3	NA	TRBV28	NA	TGTGCCAGCAGAGAGGCTCCTCCGAGGGTGCAGTATTTT	CASREAPPRVQYF
13	TRBJ1-1	NA	TRBV19	TRBD1	TGTGCCACCGGACAGGGGGCGCGGACTGAAGCTTTCTTT	CATGQGARTEAFF
14	TRBJ1-5	few	TRBV30	NA	TGTGCCTGGAGTGTAGGGGTGGGCAATCAGCCCCAGCATTTT	CAWSVGVGNQPQHF
16	TRBJ2-1	NA	TRBV18	TRBD2	TGTGCCAGCTCACCAGGGACTAGCGGAGTCAACAATGAGCAGTTCTTC	CASSPGTSGVNNEQFF
13	TRBJ1-5	few	TRBV7-3	NA	TGTGCCAGCAGCCGTCTACCAGGTCAGCCCCAGCATTTT	CASSRLPGQPQHF
15	TRBJ1-6	NA	TRBV4-3	NA	TGCGCCAGCAGCCAGCGGTCAAGCTATAATTCACCCCTCCACTTT	CASSQRSSYNSPLHF
13	TRBJ2-7	few	TRBV29-1	NA	TGCAGCGTTGATCCGCATGACGCGGGCGAGCAGTACTTC	CSVDPHDAGEQYF
15	TRBJ2-5	NA	TRBV11-3	NA	TGTGCCAGCAGCCGAGGGACCCCCGGGGGAGAGACCCAGTACTTC	CASSRGTPGGETQYF
15	TRBJ2-7	few	TRBV10-3	NA	TGTGCCATCAGTGAGTCGACCGGGTACCCCTACGAGCAGTACTTC	CAISESTGYPYEQYF
15	TRBJ2-1	few	TRBV12-5	TRBD1	TGTGCTAGTGGTCCCGGGACAGGGGCCTACAATGAGCAGTTCTTC	CASGPGTGAYNEQFF
17	TRBJ2-4	few	TRBV27	TRBD2	TGTGCCAGCAGTTCCTCACAGCGGGGGTTAGCCAAAAACATTCAGTACTTC	CASSSSQRGLAKNIQYF
16	TRBJ2-2	NA	TRBV7-9	TRBD1	TGTGCCAGCAGCTTGGGACAGCCCACGAACACCGGGGAGCTGTTTTTT	CASSLGQPTNTGELFF
13	TRBJ2-2	NA	TRBV7-9	NA	TGTGCCGGACGCATGAGGGGGACCGGGGAGCTGTTTTTT	CAGRMRGTGELFF
15	TRBJ1-5	few	TRBV19	NA	TGTGCCAGTAGGGTACAGGGACATAGCAATCAGCCCCAGCATTTT	CASRVQGHSNQPQHF
15	TRBJ1-5	few	TRBV4-1	NA	TGCGCCAGCAGTCCGCGGCCCGGGGGCAATCAGCCCCAGCATTTT	CASSPRPGGNQPQHF
15	TRBJ2-2	NA	TRBV7-8	NA	TGTGCCAGCAGCCCACGACTAGCGAACACCGGGGAGCTGTTTTTT	CASSPRLANTGELFF
16	TRBJ2-7	NA	TRBV21-1	NA	TGTGCCAGCATCCACCCCTCGAAGGTACTATCCTACGAGCAGTACTTC	CASIHPSKVLSYEQYF
16	TRBJ1-2	few	TRBV6-1	TRBD1	TGTGCCAGCAGTGAAGGAGGGGGCCAACAAGCTTTTGGCTACACCTTC	CASSEGGGQQAFGYTF
17	TRBJ1-5	NA	TRBV30	TRBD1	TGTGCCTGGAGTTCGGACAGGGGAGGGGAGGGCAATCAGCCCCAGCATTTT	CAWSSDRGGEGNQPQHF
14	TRBJ1-5	few	TRBV5-1	TRBD1	TGCGCCAGCAGCCAGGGACAGGGTGATCAGCCCCAGCATTTT	CASSQGQGDQPQHF
13	TRBJ2-7	NA	TRBV2	TRBD1	TGTGCCAGCAGTGAACAAGGGGGACAGGGGGTCTCCTTC	CASSEQGGQGVSF
15	TRBJ1-3	NA	TRBV18	TRBD1	TGTGCCAGCTCACAACAGGGGGGCTCTGGAAACACCATATATTTT	CASSQQGGSGNTIYF
14	TRBJ2-5	NA	TRBV9	TRBD1	TGTGCCAGCAGCAACAGGGGGCGGCAAGAGACCCAGTACTTC	CASSNRGRQETQYF
14	TRBJ1-5	NA	TRBV9	NA	TGTGCCAGCAGCCCCCGAGAGTCGAATCAGCCCCAGCATTTT	CASSPRESNQPQHF
13	TRBJ2-2	few	TRBV10-3	NA	TGTGCCAACTCTCAAACGAACACCGGGGAGCTGTTTTTT	CANSQTNTGELFF
14	TRBJ2-7	few	TRBV28	TRBD1	TGTGCCAGCAGTTGGGCAGGGGGCAAGTACGAGCAGTACTTC	CASSWAGGKYEQYF
13	TRBJ2-1	NA	TRBV5-1	NA	TGCGCCAGCAGCTTGGGTCAGGGAAATGAGCAGTTCTTC	CASSLGQGNEQFF
15	TRBJ2-3	NA	TRBV11-2	TRBD2	TGTGCCAGCAGCCATACTAGCGGGGGATCCGATACGCAGTATTTT	CASSHTSGGSDTQYF
13	TRBJ2-5	few	TRBV7-9	NA	TGTGCCAGCAGCGAAGGGCTGGGGCAGACCCAGTACTTC	CASSEGLGQTQYF
18	TRBJ2-5	NA	TRBV23-1	NA	TGCGCCAGCAGCCCCATGGGGCCAGGGATCGTGCGGCAAGAGACCCAGTACTTC	CASSPMGPGIVRQETQYF
16	TRBJ2-2	few	TRBV13	TRBD1	TGTGCCAGCAGCTCAGGGGCCGGGACAGTCACCGGGGAGCTGTTTTTT	CASSSGAGTVTGELFF